This T cell receptor (beta chain) is from a study of cytomegalovirus exposure and HLA in healthy donors. Study-wide results and limits: Later analysis found that TCR beta chains associated with HLA were more clonally expanded than other, equally common chains. Among TCR sequences, most were rare, though some public TCRs appeared in many donors. About 87% or about 30% of the time was how often most TCR beta V segments were productive, according to an earlier analysis. Later analysis identified several of the most significant clusters that appeared linked to common viral pathogens.

Comments on this clone: The target antigen is unknown.

Primers for the PCR totalled 60 Vbeta and 13 Jbeta. Produced via immunoSEQ multiplex PCR; TCRdb's table is partial and in-frame only. The data show some 110,000 clones, 76% seen once. Trimming took 1 base from V and 0 from J, leaving 10 bases between them. The CDR3 is 16 amino acids. CDR1 MNHNS and CDR2 SASEGT come from the germline V gene. Specimen: PBMCs. This TCR derives from a man aged 35 to 55 in good health and CMV-seropositive. This chain joins TRBV6-1 and TRBJ1-5, with D maybe TRBD1 (6 bases). The CDR3, as DNA: TGTGCCAGCAGTGAAGACGACAGGTATAGCAATCAGCCCCAGCATTTT. It encodes CASSEDDRYSNQPQHF.